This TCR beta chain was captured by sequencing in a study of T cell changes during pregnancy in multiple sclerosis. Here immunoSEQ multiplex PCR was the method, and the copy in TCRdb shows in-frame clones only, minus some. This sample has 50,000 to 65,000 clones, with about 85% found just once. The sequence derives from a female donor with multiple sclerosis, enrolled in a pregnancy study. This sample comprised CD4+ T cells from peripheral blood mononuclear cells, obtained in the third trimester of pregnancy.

CDR3 bases: TGTGCCAGCAGCTTCGACCTCGGACAGGGGGCGGGTGGGGAGCTGTTTTTT. Encoded protein: CASSFDLGQGAGGELFF. The chain joins TRBV7-9 to TRBJ2-2, with 11 bases aligning to TRBD1. CDR1 and CDR2 (germline): SEHNR, FQNEAQ (reference sequence). J gave up 8 bases and V 3 bases, and 11 bases lay outside the gene matches. The CDR3 has 17 amino acids.